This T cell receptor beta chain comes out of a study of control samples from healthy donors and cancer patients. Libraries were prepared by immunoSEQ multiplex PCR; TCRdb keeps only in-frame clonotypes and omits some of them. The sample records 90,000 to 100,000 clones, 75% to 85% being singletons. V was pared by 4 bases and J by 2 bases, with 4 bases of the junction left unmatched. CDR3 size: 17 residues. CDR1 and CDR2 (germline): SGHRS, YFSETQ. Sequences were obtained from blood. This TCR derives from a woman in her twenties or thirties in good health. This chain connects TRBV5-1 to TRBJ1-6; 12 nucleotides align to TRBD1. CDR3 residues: CASSTGQGAAYNSPLHF. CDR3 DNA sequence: TGCGCCAGCAGCACGGGACAGGGGGCCGCCTATAATTCACCCCTCCACTTT.